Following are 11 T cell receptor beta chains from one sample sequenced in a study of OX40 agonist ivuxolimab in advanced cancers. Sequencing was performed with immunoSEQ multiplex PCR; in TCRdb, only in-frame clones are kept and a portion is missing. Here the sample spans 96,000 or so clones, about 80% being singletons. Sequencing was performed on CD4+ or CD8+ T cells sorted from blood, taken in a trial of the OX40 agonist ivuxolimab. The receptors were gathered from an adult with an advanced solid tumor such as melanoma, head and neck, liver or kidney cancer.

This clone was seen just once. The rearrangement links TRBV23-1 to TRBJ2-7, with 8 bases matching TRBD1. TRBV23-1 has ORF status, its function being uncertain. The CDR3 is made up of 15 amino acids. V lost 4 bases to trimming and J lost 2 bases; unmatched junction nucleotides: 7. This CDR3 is CASSPRTGHTYEQYF. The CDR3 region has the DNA TGCGCCAGCAGTCCCCGGACAGGGCATACCTACGAGCAGTACTTC.

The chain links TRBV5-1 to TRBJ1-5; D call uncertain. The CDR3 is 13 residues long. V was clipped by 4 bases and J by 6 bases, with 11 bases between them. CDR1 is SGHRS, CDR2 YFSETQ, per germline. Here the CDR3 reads CASSLEKGQPQHF. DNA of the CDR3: TGCGCCAGCAGCCTTGAAAAAGGTCAGCCCCAGCATTTT.

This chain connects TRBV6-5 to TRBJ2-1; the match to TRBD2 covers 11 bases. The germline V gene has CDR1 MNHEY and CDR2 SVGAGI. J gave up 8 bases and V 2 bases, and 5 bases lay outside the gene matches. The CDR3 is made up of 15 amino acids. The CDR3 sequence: CASSYGLAGGYEQFF. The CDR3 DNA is TGTGCCAGCAGTTACGGGCTAGCGGGAGGCTATGAGCAGTTCTTC.

This CDR3 reads CASSLRTSGRAGRSYEQYF. CDR3 nucleotides: TGCGCCAGCAGCTTGAGGACTAGCGGGAGGGCCGGAAGGTCCTACGAGCAGTACTTC. The chain is built from TRBV5-1 and TRBJ2-7; 15 bases align to TRBD2. The CDR3 is 19 residues long. V lost 1 base and J lost 1; bases outside the gene matches: 9. Germline CDR1 SGHRS, CDR2 YFSETQ.

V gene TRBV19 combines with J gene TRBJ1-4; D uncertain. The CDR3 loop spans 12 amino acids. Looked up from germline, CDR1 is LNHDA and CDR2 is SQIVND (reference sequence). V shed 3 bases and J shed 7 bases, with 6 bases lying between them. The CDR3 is CASSIRSEKLFF. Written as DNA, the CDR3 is TGTGCCAGTAGTATCCGGAGTGAAAAACTGTTTTTT.

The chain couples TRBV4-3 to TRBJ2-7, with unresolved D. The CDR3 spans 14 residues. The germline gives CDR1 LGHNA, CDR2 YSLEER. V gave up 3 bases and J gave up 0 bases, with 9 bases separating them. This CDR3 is CASSQTVPSYEQYF. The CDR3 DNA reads TGCGCCAGCAGCCAGACCGTACCCTCCTACGAGCAGTACTTC.

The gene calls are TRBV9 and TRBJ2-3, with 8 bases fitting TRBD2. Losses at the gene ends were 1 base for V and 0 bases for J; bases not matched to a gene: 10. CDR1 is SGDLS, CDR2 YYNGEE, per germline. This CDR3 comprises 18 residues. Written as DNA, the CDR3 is TGTGCCAGCAGCGTAAACAACCCAGCGGGGGTTAGCACAGATACGCAGTATTTT. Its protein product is CASSVNNPAGVSTDTQYF.

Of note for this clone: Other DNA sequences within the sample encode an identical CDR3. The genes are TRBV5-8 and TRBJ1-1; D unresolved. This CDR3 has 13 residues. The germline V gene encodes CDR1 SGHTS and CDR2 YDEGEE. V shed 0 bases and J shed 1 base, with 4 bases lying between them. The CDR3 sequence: CASSLGRNTEAFF. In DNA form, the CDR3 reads TGTGCCAGCAGCTTGGGCCGGAACACTGAAGCTTTCTTT.

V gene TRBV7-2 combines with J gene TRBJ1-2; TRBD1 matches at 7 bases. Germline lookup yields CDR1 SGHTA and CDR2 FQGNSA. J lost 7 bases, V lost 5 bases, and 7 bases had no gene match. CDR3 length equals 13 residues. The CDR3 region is CASSPGQISGYTF. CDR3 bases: TGTGCCAGCAGCCCGGGACAGATCTCTGGCTACACCTTC. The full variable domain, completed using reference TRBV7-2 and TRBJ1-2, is GAGVSQSPSNKVTEKGKDVELRCDPISGHTALYWYRQSLGQGLEFLIYFQGNSAPDKSGLPSDRFSAERTGGSVSTLTIQRTQQEDSAVYLCASSPGQISGYTFGSGTRLTVV.

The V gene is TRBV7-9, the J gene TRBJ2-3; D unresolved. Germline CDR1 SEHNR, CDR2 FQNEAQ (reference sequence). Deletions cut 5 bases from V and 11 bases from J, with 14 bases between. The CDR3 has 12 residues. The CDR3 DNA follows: TGTGCCAGCAGCGTATCCGGAGTATTGCAGTATTTT. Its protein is CASSVSGVLQYF.

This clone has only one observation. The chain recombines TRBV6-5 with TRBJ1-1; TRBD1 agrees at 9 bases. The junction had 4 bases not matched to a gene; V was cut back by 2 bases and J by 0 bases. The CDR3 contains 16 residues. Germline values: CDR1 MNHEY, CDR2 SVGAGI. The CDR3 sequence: CASSYTQGAMNTEAFF. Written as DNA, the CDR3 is TGTGCCAGCAGTTACACACAGGGGGCAATGAACACTGAAGCTTTCTTT.